The source of this T cell receptor beta chain is a study of T cell changes during pregnancy in multiple sclerosis. TCRdb keeps only in-frame clones here, not all; method: immunoSEQ multiplex PCR. This table holds approximately 90,000 clones, roughly 89% found once. Germline V gene sequence: CDR1 SGHTA, CDR2 FQGTGA. With 8 bases clipped from V and 8 bases from J, the junction kept 8 bases outside the gene matches. The CDR3 is 14 amino acids. The rearrangement links TRBV7-3 to TRBJ2-3; 12 nucleotides agree with TRBD2. Sequencing was performed on peripheral blood, taken after pregnancy. The sequence came from a female donor in good health, enrolled as a control in a pregnancy study. CDR3 in amino acids: CASRTSGGIGTQYF. The CDR3 bases are TGTGCCAGCCGTACTAGCGGGGGGATAGGTACGCAGTATTTT.